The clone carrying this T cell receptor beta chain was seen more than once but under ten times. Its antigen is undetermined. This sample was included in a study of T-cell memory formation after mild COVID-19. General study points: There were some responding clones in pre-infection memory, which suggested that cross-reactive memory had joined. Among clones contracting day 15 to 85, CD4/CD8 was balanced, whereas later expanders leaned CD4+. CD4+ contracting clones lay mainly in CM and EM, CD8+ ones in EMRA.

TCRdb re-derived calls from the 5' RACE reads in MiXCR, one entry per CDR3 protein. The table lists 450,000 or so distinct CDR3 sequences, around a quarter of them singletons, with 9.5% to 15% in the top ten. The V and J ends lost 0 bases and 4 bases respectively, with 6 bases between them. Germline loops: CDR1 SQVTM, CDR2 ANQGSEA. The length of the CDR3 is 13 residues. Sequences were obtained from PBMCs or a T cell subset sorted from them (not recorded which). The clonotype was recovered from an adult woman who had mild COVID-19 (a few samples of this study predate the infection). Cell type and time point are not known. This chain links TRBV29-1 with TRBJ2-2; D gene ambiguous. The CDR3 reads CSVEDGVTGELFF. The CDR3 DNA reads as TGCAGCGTTGAAGATGGGGTCACCGGGGAGCTGTTTTTT.